The source of this T cell receptor beta chain is a study of lymphopenia after photon versus proton radiotherapy. Study-level findings and limits: Relative stability marked proton patients; photon patients lost diversity and naive cells. Oligoclonal CD8+ Temra expansion after nadir drove photon patients' diversity drop.

TCRdb's copy holds only in-frame clones and misses some; the assay was immunoSEQ multiplex PCR. This sample has 20,000 to 25,000 clones, with 85% found just once. The CDR3 is made up of 14 amino acids. The germline CDR1 and CDR2 sequences are SGDLS and YYNGEE. A remark on this clone: Its antigen is unidentified.

The chain uses TRBV9 and TRBJ2-5; D remains unclear. Gene TRBJ2-7 matches the end of the DNA better, so the J call may be wrong. This TCR came from a man aged 60 to 69 with pancreatic cancer. The sequencing here drew on peripheral blood, taken from a patient treated with photon-based radiotherapy. CDR3 DNA: TGTGCCAGCAGCTACGGTTCCTCTCCCTACGAGCAGTACTTC. Translating it yields CASSYGSSPYEQYF.